The following is a T cell receptor (beta chain) sequence with its context. Antigen unknown. The entry originates in a study of T cell responses to AZD1222 COVID-19 vaccine. Clones were read by immunoSEQ multiplex PCR, and TCRdb kept only the in-frame ones, dropping some. The table has about 93,000 clones, 85% to 90% seen once. This CDR3 comprises 15 residues. Looked up from germline, CDR1 is MNHEY and CDR2 is SVGAGI. V shed 2 bases and J shed 2 bases, with 13 bases lying between them. Overall study findings and caveats: Spike-specific TCR breadth and depth went up after people got two AZD1222 doses.

The source was peripheral blood, collected 28 days after the second AZD1222 dose. The sequence was collected from an adult who received the AZD1222 COVID-19 vaccine. V gene TRBV6-5 combines with J gene TRBJ2-7; TRBD2 is a possible D gene (6 bases). The CDR3 DNA is TGTGCCAGCAGTTACAATTCGGGACTGACCTACGAGCAGTACTTC. This translates into CASSYNSGLTYEQYF.